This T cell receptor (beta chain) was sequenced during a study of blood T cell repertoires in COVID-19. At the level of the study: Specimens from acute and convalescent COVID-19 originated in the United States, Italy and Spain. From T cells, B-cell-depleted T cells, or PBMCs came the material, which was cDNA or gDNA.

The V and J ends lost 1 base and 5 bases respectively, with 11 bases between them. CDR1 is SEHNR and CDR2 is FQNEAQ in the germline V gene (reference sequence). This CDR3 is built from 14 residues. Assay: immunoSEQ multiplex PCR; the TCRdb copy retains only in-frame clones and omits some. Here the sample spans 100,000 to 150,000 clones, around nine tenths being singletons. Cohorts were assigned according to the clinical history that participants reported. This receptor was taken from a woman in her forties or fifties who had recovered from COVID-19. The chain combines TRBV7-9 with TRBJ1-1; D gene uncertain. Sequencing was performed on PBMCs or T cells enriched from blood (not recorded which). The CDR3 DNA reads TGTGCCAGCAGCTTAGTTCCGAGGGAAACTGAAGCTTTCTTT. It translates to CASSLVPRETEAFF.